The entry below gives a single T cell receptor beta chain sequence along with its context. The target of this receptor is not known. No quality values exist for individual bases; no much larger clone is one base distant. The source of the sample is a study of T cell repertoires in cytomegalovirus infection (dated by TCRdb to about 2019). With regard to the full study: The peptide stimulations were aimed at well-studied HLA-B-restricted epitopes as well as recently identified HLA-C-restricted CMV epitopes, whose presentation resists viral immunomodulation. Donor HLA type was relevant to the analysis, as public TCR beta signatures indicated carriage of CMV infection together with the matching HLA type.

Sequencing instrument: Illumina HiSeq 1500. TCRdb reprocessing: public reads trimmed at Q25 with fastp, clones called with MiXCR, in-frame beta chains kept. Identical CDR3 proteins give one entry, which carries the most common genes and DNA. The table for this sample lists 450,000 to 550,000 distinct CDR3 sequences; 40% to 50% of them were counted only once. Together, the top ten hold around 45% of the sample. Taken with the paper, the label for treatment or condition translates to: in vitro stimulation with specific CMV peptide epitopes to enrich CMV-specific T cells. Paper-wide results and their limitations: The ex vivo response was dominated by HLA-C-restricted CMV-specific TCR beta clonotypes, which also provided the single most frequent clonotype in two of eight donors. In both this cohort and an independent roughly 350-donor cohort, the cumulative frequency of public TCR beta family members distinguished carriers of CMV infection plus the relevant HLA type.

The junction carries 11 bases between V and J, which are trimmed by 5 bases and 3 bases respectively. From a lookup of the germline V gene, CDR1 and CDR2 are SGHTA and FQGNSA. From the cysteine up to the phenylalanine, the CDR3 has a length of 13 residues. Only the CDR3 DNA stays, 39 bases, in frame from base 1. The source material was cultured PBMCs, sampled from culture after CMV antigen stimulation. This TCR was sampled from a human donor in good health (CMV status not recorded). Some clones in this sample may be carry-over from other donors' samples. Rearrangement joined TRBV7-2 to TRBJ2-7, with TRBD2 perhaps the D gene, on 6 matching bases. The DNA reads as follows: TGTGCCAGCAGCGGGGACTTCTACTACGAGCAGTACTTC. Translated, this is CASSGDFYYEQYF.